These 13 T cell receptor beta chains were all obtained from the same sample, sequenced in a study of T cells in Graves' hyperthyroidism and ophthalmopathy. There were TCR beta CDR3 regions amplified from RNA transcripts. In the first-round RT-PCR of the TCR CDR3, the HTBI primer set was used. From the multiplex PCR reads, TCRdb called clonotypes with MiXCR, one entry per CDR3 protein. The data contain some 570,000 distinct CDR3 sequences, 14% of them singletons. Specimen: blood. The receptor source for this set is a woman between 18 and 29 years old with Graves' ophthalmopathy.

This clonotype came up a few times. The chain combines TRBV4-2 with TRBJ2-7, with D possibly TRBD2 on 6 matching bases. Germline CDR1 and CDR2: LGHNA and YNFKEQ. The germline V and J ends were trimmed by 4 bases and 4 bases, with 20 bases remaining between them. The CDR3 sequence is 16 residues long. CDR3 residues: CASSPAPQEGKYEQYF. For the CDR3, the DNA is TGTGCCAGCAGCCCGGCCCCACAGGAGGGGAAATACGAGCAGTACTTC.

The V call is TRBV5-5, the J call TRBJ2-3; unclear D gene. The ends were cut back, 7 bases at V and 1 base at J, with 10 bases in the middle. From germline, CDR1 is SGHKS and CDR2 YYEKEE (reference sequence). This CDR3 contains 13 residues. The CDR3 sequence is CASLWAGTDTQYF. Written as DNA, the CDR3 is TGTGCCAGCCTCTGGGCGGGCACAGATACGCAGTATTTT.

This clonotype was observed a few times. The chain carries TRBV2 and TRBJ1-4, with D possibly matching TRBD1 (6 bases). Germline V lookup: CDR1 SNHLY, CDR2 FYNNEI. Trimming left V 11 bases short and J 4 bases short, with 14 bases between. The CDR3 has 13 residues. The CDR3 loop is CACNRDFNEKLFF. The DNA of the CDR3 is TGTGCCTGTAACAGGGACTTTAATGAAAAACTGTTTTTT. The full variable domain, with the rest looked up from reference TRBV2 and TRBJ1-4, is EPEVTQTPSHQVTQMGQEVILRCVPISNHLYFYWYRQILGQKVEFLVSFYNNEISEKSEIFDDQFSVERPDGSNFTLKIRSTKLEDSAMYFCACNRDFNEKLFFGSGTQLSVL.

V and J are TRBV11-2 and TRBJ2-1; 12 bases agree with TRBD2. The germline V gene encodes CDR1 SGHAT and CDR2 FQNNGV. Trimming at V came to 5 bases and at J to 3 bases, leaving 11 bases not matched to a gene. The CDR3 totals 18 residues. The CDR3 spells CASSPIPRLAGVYNEQFF. Here the CDR3 DNA reads TGTGCCAGCAGCCCTATCCCGCGACTAGCGGGAGTCTACAATGAGCAGTTCTTC.

This clonotype was seen many times. Sequence at one end of the junction differs from germline and may be a read error. The chain carries TRBV12-3 or TRBV12-4 and TRBJ2-3; 10 bases agree with TRBD2. This CDR3 spans 15 amino acids. CDR3 region: CASSLAGVVGDTQYF. The CDR3 DNA reads as TGTGCCAGCAGTCTAGCGGGAGTGGTAGGGGATACGCAGTATTTT.

V and J are TRBV19 and TRBJ1-2; tentative D call: TRBD1 (6 bases). This CDR3 is built from 16 residues. CDR1 is LNHDA and CDR2 is SQIVND in the germline V gene (reference sequence). Trimming took off 1 base at V and 4 bases at J, with 16 bases between the two ends. DNA for the CDR3: TGTGCCAGTAGTATAGCCGGGGGGGCGCCGGGCTATGGCTACACCTTC. Translating it yields CASSIAGGAPGYGYTF. The full variable domain, rest sourced from reference TRBV19 and TRBJ1-2, is DGGITQSPKYLFRKEGQNVTLSCEQNLNHDAMYWYRQDPGQGLRLIYYSQIVNDFQKGDIAEGYSVSREKKESFPLTVTSAQKNPTAFYLCASSIAGGAPGYGYTFGSGTRLTVV.

This clonotype was seen ten or more times. The rearrangement uses TRBV12-3 or TRBV12-4 and TRBJ2-7; D assignment may be TRBD1 or TRBD2 (5 bases each). The ends were cut back, 5 bases at V and 0 bases at J, with 11 bases in the middle. This CDR3 region has 14 residues. The CDR3 nucleotides read TGTGCCAGCAGTCCCGGGGCAGTCTCCTACGAGCAGTACTTC. Protein: CASSPGAVSYEQYF.

The table lists this clonotype with many counts. The chain employs TRBV29-1 and TRBJ1-5, with D tentatively TRBD1 (5 bases). The V gene lost 4 bases and the J gene lost 6 bases, with 16 bases spanning the gap. The germline CDR1 and CDR2 sequences are SQVTM and ANQGSEA. The CDR3 totals 14 residues. CDR3 in amino acids: CSVGGGTRGQPQHF. The CDR3 bases are TGCAGCGTTGGGGGGGGGACTAGGGGTCAGCCCCAGCATTTT. The variable domain in full, with the rest retrieved from reference TRBV29-1 and TRBJ1-5, is SAVISQKPSRDICQRGTSLTIQCQVDSQVTMMFWYRQQPGQSLTLIATANQGSEATYESGFVIDKFPISRPNLTFSTLTVSNMSPEDSSIYLCSVGGGTRGQPQHFGDGTRLSIL.

This clonotype occurred a few times. The V call is TRBV10-3, the J call TRBJ2-1; no firm D call. The CDR3 is 14 residues long. The germline CDR1 and CDR2 sequences are ENHRY and SYGVKD. Trimming pared 4 bases from V and 2 bases from J, leaving 9 bases between. CDR3 nucleotides: TGTGCCATCAGTGTGGACGGAGCCTACAATGAGCAGTTCTTC. Protein sequence: CAISVDGAYNEQFF.

This clonotype was recorded at least ten times. The chain carries TRBV20-1 and TRBJ2-4, with D possibly matching TRBD1 (5 bases). Per germline, CDR1 DFQATT and CDR2 SNEGSKA (reference sequence). The V end was cut by 1 base, the J end by 8 bases, with 15 bases between. This CDR3 contains 14 residues. CDR3 protein: CSARALEQADIQYF. The CDR3, as DNA: TGCAGTGCTAGAGCGCTGGAACAGGCGGACATTCAGTACTTC.

This chain joins TRBV29-1 and TRBJ2-7; 14 positions agree with TRBD2. The V gene's germline CDR1 is SQVTM and CDR2 ANQGSEA. The CDR3 covers 15 residues. J was trimmed by 7 bases and V by 6 bases; bases with no gene match: 11. The CDR3 region is CSVGLPGLAGDEQYF. Written as DNA, the CDR3 is TGCAGCGTGGGATTACCGGGACTAGCGGGAGATGAGCAGTACTTC.

This clonotype has more than one count but fewer than ten. The chain carries TRBV9 and TRBJ2-2, with TRBD2 as a possible D gene (5 bases). The CDR3 has 13 residues. Trimming removed 8 bases at V and 4 bases at J, with 12 bases between. CDR1 is SGDLS, CDR2 YYNGEE, per germline. The CDR3 sequence: CASTPAGTGELFF. The CDR3 bases are TGTGCCAGTACCCCGGCGGGCACCGGGGAGCTGTTTTTT.

This clonotype was counted only a few times. The chain links TRBV20-1 to TRBJ1-2; the match to TRBD1 covers 8 bases. J was trimmed by 7 bases and V by 4 bases; bases with no gene match: 11. Germline V gene data show CDR1 as DFQATT and CDR2 as SNEGSKA (reference sequence). This CDR3 is 14 amino acids long. The CDR3, as DNA: TGCAGTGCTACCGACATTAACAGGGGGGTTGGCTACACCTTC. Encoded protein: CSATDINRGVGYTF.